Shown below are 30 T cell receptor beta chains from a single sample sequenced in a study of blood T cell repertoires in COVID-19. The protocol was immunoSEQ multiplex PCR, while the TCRdb copy is restricted to in-frame clones and leaves out a portion. This table holds approximately 240,000 clones, about 93% found once. Material: PBMCs or T cells enriched from blood (not recorded which). All receptors come from a woman under 30 who had recovered from COVID-19.

This clone appeared a few times. The rearrangement links TRBV7-2 to TRBJ2-2; D gene unclear. V lost 7 bases and J 0 bases, leaving 9 bases between the germline ends. Germline V gene data show CDR1 as SGHTA and CDR2 as FQGNSA. The CDR3 sequence is 14 residues long. The CDR3 loop is CASMSETNTGELFF. CDR3 coding DNA: TGTGCCAGCATGAGCGAAACGAACACCGGGGAGCTGTTTTTT.

This chain joins TRBV28 and TRBJ2-1; D is possibly TRBD1 (5 bases). The germline V gene encodes CDR1 MDHEN and CDR2 SYDVKM. Trimming took 2 bases from V and 5 from J, leaving 22 bases between them. CDR3 length: 18 amino acids. CDR3 in amino acids: CASSLVSIYWGDHNEQFF. CDR3 DNA: TGTGCCAGCAGTTTAGTCTCGATCTATTGGGGCGATCACAATGAGCAGTTCTTC.

This clone was seen a few times. A junction end diverges from the germline sequence, so it may reflect a read error. The J gene is TRBJ1-2, the V gene TRBV7-9, with 8 nucleotides matching TRBD1. Germline V gene data show CDR1 as SEHNR and CDR2 as FQNEAQ (reference sequence). The CDR3 covers 11 residues. The CDR3 here is CASSLNRGTNF. CDR3 nucleotide sequence: TGTGCCAGCAGCTTAAACAGGGGGACCAACTTC.

V and J are TRBV18 and TRBJ2-1, with 7 positions matching TRBD1. The J segment lost 3 bases and the V segment lost 6 bases, leaving 8 bases of the junction unmatched. CDR1 and CDR2 (germline): KGHSH, LQKENI. The CDR3 runs 15 residues. Here the CDR3 DNA reads TGTGCCAGCTCGAGTCATGCAGGGGGCTACAATGAGCAGTTCTTC. It codes for CASSSHAGGYNEQFF.

This chain uses TRBV27 with TRBJ1-1; D gene ambiguous. Trimming removed 6 bases at V and 4 bases at J, with 12 bases between. The CDR3 spans 13 residues. Germline V gene data show CDR1 as MNHEY and CDR2 as SMNVEV (reference sequence). CDR3 in amino acids: CASRDLVGTEAFF. The CDR3 DNA is TGTGCCAGCAGGGACTTGGTTGGCACTGAAGCTTTCTTT.

The chain couples TRBV5-5 to TRBJ1-1, with no clear D. CDR3 size: 13 residues. Germline V lookup: CDR1 SGHKS, CDR2 YYEKEE (reference sequence). Trimming removed 0 bases at V and 11 bases at J, with 14 bases between. The CDR3 region has the DNA TGTGCCAGCAGCTTGGGCGGGGTCACGGGGGCTTTCTTT. Translated, it gives CASSLGGVTGAFF.

This clone was picked up one time. The rearrangement joins TRBV5-1 to TRBJ1-5, with D unresolved. Germline assignment: CDR1 SGHRS and CDR2 YFSETQ. This CDR3 comprises 13 residues. Between the trimmed V and J ends, which lost 0 bases and 9 bases, there was a span of 10 bases. The CDR3 DNA reads TGCGCCAGCAGCTTGGACGGCTCAGGGCCCCAGCATTTT. Encoded protein: CASSLDGSGPQHF.

This chain joins TRBV19 and TRBJ1-2, with TRBD1 matching 10 bases. With V trimmed by 6 bases and J by 6 bases, 7 bases remained unmatched. The CDR3 loop spans 14 amino acids. CDR1 LNHDA and CDR2 SQIVND come from the germline V gene (reference sequence). The CDR3 region has the DNA TGTGCCAGTAGGAGATACGGGACAGGGGATGGCTACACCTTC. This sequence encodes CASRRYGTGDGYTF.

This rearrangement joins TRBV29-1 to TRBJ2-1, with 13 nucleotides matching TRBD2. Germline V gene lookup returns CDR1 SQVTM and CDR2 ANQGSEA. The CDR3 covers 13 residues. V was clipped by 2 bases and J by 14 bases; unmatched bases: 6. The CDR3 here is CSVETSGRAVEFF. The CDR3 nucleotides read TGCAGCGTTGAAACTAGCGGGAGGGCTGTGGAGTTCTTC.

This chain joins TRBV9 and TRBJ2-1; unclear D gene. CDR1 and CDR2 from the germline V gene are SGDLS and YYNGEE. V dropped 4 bases and J dropped 2 bases, with 13 bases sitting between them. This CDR3 has 15 residues. CDR3 in DNA: TGTGCCAGCAGCTTGAGCGACGTCCCCTACAATGAGCAGTTCTTC. It is translated as CASSLSDVPYNEQFF.

This clone was counted a single time. The rearrangement links TRBV7-2 to TRBJ2-7, with TRBD2 identical over 10 bases. This CDR3 is built from 18 residues. CDR1 and CDR2 (germline): SGHTA, FQGNSA. Germline trimming cut 2 bases from V and 0 bases from J; bases unmatched to any gene: 10. The CDR3 loop is CASSLRNSGGPSSYEQYF. CDR3 bases: TGTGCCAGCAGCTTACGGAATAGCGGGGGGCCCAGCTCCTACGAGCAGTACTTC.

This clone was counted a single time. The V call is TRBV6-2 or TRBV6-3, the J call TRBJ1-1; 8 nucleotides align to TRBD1. The CDR3 consists of 17 residues. Germline V lookup: CDR1 MNHEY, CDR2 SVGEGT. V gave up 0 bases and J gave up 1 base; unmatched junction bases: 7. CDR3 sequence: CASSYSRTGLQNTEAFF. CDR3 bases: TGTGCCAGCAGTTACTCCCGGACAGGGCTTCAGAACACTGAAGCTTTCTTT.

The chain uses TRBV4-2 and TRBJ2-1, with 10 bases that match TRBD2. There are 15 residues in the CDR3. The germline V gene has CDR1 LGHNA and CDR2 YNFKEQ. Germline trimming cut 5 bases from V and 8 bases from J; bases unmatched to any gene: 9. CDR3 sequence reads: CASSSPGLAFDEQFF. CDR3 sequence (DNA): TGTGCCAGCAGCTCACCGGGACTAGCGTTCGATGAGCAGTTCTTC.

The chain has TRBV5-4 and TRBJ1-5, with 7 bases lining up with TRBD1. V trimming: 0 bases; J trimming: 7 bases; junction bases outside the gene matches: 1. The length of the CDR3 is 13 residues. Germline assignment: CDR1 SGHNT and CDR2 YYREEE (reference sequence). The CDR3 DNA reads TGTGCCAGCAGCTTGGACAGGGGCCAGCCCCAGCATTTT. It translates to CASSLDRGQPQHF.

The CDR3 reads CASSLGSYQGETQYF. The CDR3 DNA follows: TGCGCCAGCAGCTTGGGGAGCTATCAGGGGGAGACCCAGTACTTC. The chain joins TRBV5-1 to TRBJ2-5, with D possibly matching TRBD1 (6 bases). Germline lookup yields CDR1 SGHRS and CDR2 YFSETQ. V was cut by 0 bases and J by 5 bases, with 14 bases left in between. There are 15 residues in the CDR3.

This sequence joins TRBV29-1 and TRBJ1-1; D perhaps matches TRBD1 (5 bases). Germline assignment: CDR1 SQVTM and CDR2 ANQGSEA. V was pared by 4 bases and J by 4 bases, with 22 bases between. The CDR3 runs 16 residues. For the CDR3, the DNA is TGCAGCGTTGCAGGGCGGTCAGGGTATGATCCCACTGAAGCTTTCTTT. This encodes CSVAGRSGYDPTEAFF.

V is TRBV29-1 and J is TRBJ2-1; D is unresolved. Germline CDR1 reads SQVTM; CDR2 reads ANQGSEA. The length of the CDR3 is 16 residues. The V gene lost 1 base and the J gene lost 0 bases, with 13 bases spanning the gap. The CDR3 here is CSVEGVDPSSYNEQFF. CDR3 sequence (DNA): TGCAGCGTTGAAGGGGTTGACCCTAGCTCCTACAATGAGCAGTTCTTC.

This sequence joins TRBV11-3 and TRBJ2-3; D gene uncertain. V lost 3 bases, J lost 2 bases, and 6 bases lay in between. CDR1 is SGHNT, CDR2 YENEEA, per germline. The CDR3 extends over 13 amino acids. As DNA, the CDR3 is TGTGCCAGCAGCTTTCCAGACACAGATACGCAGTATTTT. It encodes CASSFPDTDTQYF. Together with reference TRBV11-3 and TRBJ2-3, the CDR3 gives the full variable domain: EAGVVQSPRYKIIEKKQPVAFWCNPISGHNTLYWYLQNLGQGPELLIRYENEEAVDDSQLPKDRFSAERLKGVDSTLKIQPAELGDSAVYLCASSFPDTDTQYFGPGTRLTVL.

This clone occurred once. The J gene is TRBJ1-4, the V gene TRBV27, with D unresolved. The CDR3 length is 15 residues. In germline, CDR1 is MNHEY, CDR2 SMNVEV (reference sequence). V was clipped by 1 base and J by 1 base, with 7 bases between them. The CDR3 nucleotides read TGTGCCAGCAGTTTATTCCGAGGAACTAATGAAAAACTGTTTTTT. Protein sequence: CASSLFRGTNEKLFF.

The chain uses TRBV21-1 and TRBJ1-2; TRBD1, the D gene given by the table, was not confirmed from the DNA. TRBV21-1 is a pseudogene segment. The CDR3 has 14 amino acids. CDR3 sequence reads: CASPRLGQGDGYTF. The CDR3 bases are TGTGCCAGCCCCCGGTTGGGGCAGGGGGATGGCTACACCTTC.

The chain joins TRBV14 to TRBJ2-2; no clear D. There are 14 residues in the CDR3. Germline lookup yields CDR1 SGHDN and CDR2 FVKESK. Between the trimmed V and J ends, which lost 3 bases and 5 bases, there was a span of 10 bases. DNA of the CDR3: TGTGCCAGCAGCCAGCAGGATGGGACCGGGGAGCTGTTTTTT. Its protein product is CASSQQDGTGELFF.

This chain connects TRBV9 to TRBJ1-2, with D uncertain. The V end lost 6 bases, the J end lost 9 bases, and 9 bases lay between the germline ends. The CDR3 is 10 amino acids. Germline CDR1 is SGDLS and CDR2 is YYNGEE. CDR3 DNA: TGTGCCAGCAAAGGGAGACGCTACACCTTC. Residues: CASKGRRYTF.

The chain carries TRBV29-1 and TRBJ1-5; no reliable D call. V dropped 2 bases and J dropped 6 bases, with 11 bases sitting between them. Germline loops: CDR1 SQVTM, CDR2 ANQGSEA. CDR3 length equals 13 residues. CDR3 protein: CSVEQGRGQPQHF. The CDR3 region has the DNA TGCAGCGTTGAACAAGGGCGGGGTCAGCCCCAGCATTTT. Full variable domain (remainder filled in from reference TRBV29-1 and TRBJ1-5): SAVISQKPSRDICQRGTSLTIQCQVDSQVTMMFWYRQQPGQSLTLIATANQGSEATYESGFVIDKFPISRPNLTFSTLTVSNMSPEDSSIYLCSVEQGRGQPQHFGDGTRLSIL.

The chain couples TRBV6-1 to TRBJ2-1; no clear D. Trimming cost V 2 bases and J 6 bases, with 8 bases left between them. The CDR3 consists of 13 residues. CDR1 and CDR2 from the germline V gene are MNHNS and SASEGT. The CDR3 loop is CASSESTANEQFF. The CDR3 nucleotides are TGTGCCAGCAGTGAAAGTACAGCCAATGAGCAGTTCTTC.

The chain joins TRBV12-3 or TRBV12-4 to TRBJ2-1, with a tentative D call TRBD1 (5 bases). Trimming removed 3 bases from V and 10 bases from J, with 13 bases in between. The CDR3 consists of 13 residues. The CDR3 DNA sequence: TGTGCCAGCAGTTTGTCCCAAGCAGGGGAGCAGTTCTTC. Amino acid sequence: CASSLSQAGEQFF.

This chain links TRBV4-1 with TRBJ1-4; 7 bases map to TRBD1. This CDR3 is built from 15 residues. Germline CDR1 MGHRA, CDR2 YSYEKL. J lost 4 bases, V lost 3 bases, and 5 bases had no gene match. CDR3 loop: CASSQTGTVNEKLFF. CDR3 DNA sequence: TGCGCCAGCAGCCAGACCGGGACAGTTAATGAAAAACTGTTTTTT.

J is TRBJ1-3 and V is TRBV29-1, with 7 nucleotides matching TRBD1. Germline lookup yields CDR1 SQVTM and CDR2 ANQGSEA. V dropped 1 base and J dropped 5; count of bases not matched to a gene: 11. The CDR3 contains 16 residues. CDR3 residues: CSVEARDRDLRNTIYF. The CDR3 DNA is TGCAGCGTTGAAGCTCGTGACAGGGACTTAAGAAACACCATATATTTT. Supplemented by reference TRBV29-1 and TRBJ1-3, the full variable domain reads SAVISQKPSRDICQRGTSLTIQCQVDSQVTMMFWYRQQPGQSLTLIATANQGSEATYESGFVIDKFPISRPNLTFSTLTVSNMSPEDSSIYLCSVEARDRDLRNTIYFGEGSWLTVV.

The chain uses TRBV7-9 and TRBJ1-4; TRBD1 aligns across 8 bases. Unmatched junction bases numbered 9, after V lost 5 bases and J lost 7 bases. The CDR3 has 15 residues. Per the germline V gene, CDR1 is SEHNR and CDR2 is FQNEAQ (reference sequence). CDR3 sequence reads: CASSPRTGIGEKLFF. In DNA, the CDR3 is TGTGCCAGCAGCCCTCGGACAGGGATTGGTGAAAAACTGTTTTTT.

The genes are TRBV28 and TRBJ1-4; D call uncertain. The CDR3 totals 16 residues. Trimming removed 4 bases at V and 1 base at J, with 13 bases between. Per the germline V gene, CDR1 is MDHEN and CDR2 is SYDVKM. CDR3 DNA: TGTGCCAGCAGTTCTTCCCGCGGCGAAACTAATGAAAAACTGTTTTTT. Translating it yields CASSSSRGETNEKLFF.

The chain uses TRBV5-1 and TRBJ1-5; 8 positions agree with TRBD1. The J segment lost 0 bases and the V segment lost 4 bases, leaving 6 bases of the junction unmatched. Germline V CDR1 and CDR2: SGHRS, YFSETQ. The CDR3 sequence is 16 residues long. CDR3 protein: CASSPGTGNSNQPQHF. CDR3 in DNA: TGCGCCAGCAGCCCAGGGACAGGCAATAGCAATCAGCCCCAGCATTTT.